This T cell receptor (beta chain) was documented in a study of identical twins. This clonotype showed up just a few times. Its specificity is not known. Whole-study findings and limits: Clonotypes of the beta chain that were abundant in cord blood carried fewer insertions (memory repertoires showed none).

TCRdb reprocessed the 5' RACE reads via MiXCR and lists one record per CDR3 protein. The data hold 700,000 or so distinct CDR3 sequences, with 8% to 9% observed a single time. The CDR3 sequence is 14 residues long. Looked up from germline, CDR1 is SGHTA and CDR2 is FQGNSA. The V and J ends lost 4 bases and 6 bases respectively, with 13 bases between them. This sample also belongs to another study, concerning yellow fever vaccine responses in identical twins.

Material: PBMCs. This chain joins TRBV7-2 and TRBJ2-1; a weak D match, TRBD1 (6 bases). This TCR was sampled from a woman under 30 in good health. CDR3 coding DNA: TGTGCCAGCAGCTCCGCCCCAGGGGTCAATGAGCAGTTCTTC. Encoded protein: CASSSAPGVNEQFF.